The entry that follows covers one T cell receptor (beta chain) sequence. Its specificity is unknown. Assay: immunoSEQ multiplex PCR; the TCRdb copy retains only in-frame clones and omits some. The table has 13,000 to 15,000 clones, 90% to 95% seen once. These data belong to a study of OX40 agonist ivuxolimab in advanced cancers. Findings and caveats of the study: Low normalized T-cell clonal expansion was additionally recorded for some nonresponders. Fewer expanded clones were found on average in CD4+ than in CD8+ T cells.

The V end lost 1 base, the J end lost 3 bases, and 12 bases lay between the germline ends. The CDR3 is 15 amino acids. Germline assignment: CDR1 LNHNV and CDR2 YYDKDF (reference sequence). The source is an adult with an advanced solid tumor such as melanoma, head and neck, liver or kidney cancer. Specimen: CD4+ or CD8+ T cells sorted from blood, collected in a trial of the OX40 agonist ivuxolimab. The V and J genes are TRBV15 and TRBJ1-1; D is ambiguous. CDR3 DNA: TGTGCCACCAGCAGAGGGGCACCCGGGGACACTGAAGCTTTCTTT. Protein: CATSRGAPGDTEAFF.